This T cell receptor beta chain was identified in a study of T cell repertoires in cytomegalovirus infection. Concerning this clonotype: Its cognate antigen is unknown.

The CDR3 runs to 19 residues. V lost 4 bases and J lost 5, with 27 bases in between. The germline gives CDR1 SGHAT, CDR2 FQNNGV. In TCRdb, the reads were re-called with MiXCR into one record per CDR3 protein. The data hold 830,000 or so distinct CDR3 sequences, with 30% to 35% observed a single time. The receptor comes from a human donor in good health (CMV status not recorded). Some clones in this sample may be carry-over from other donors' samples. The V and J genes are TRBV11-2 and TRBJ2-1; a weak D match, TRBD1 (6 bases). This specimen was cultured CD8+ T cells from PBMCs, taken from culture after CMV antigen stimulation. The chain's CDR3 is CASSSTHWQGFPRDNEQFF. CDR3 nucleotide sequence: TGTGCCAGCAGCTCTACCCACTGGCAGGGGTTCCCCCGGGACAATGAGCAGTTCTTC.